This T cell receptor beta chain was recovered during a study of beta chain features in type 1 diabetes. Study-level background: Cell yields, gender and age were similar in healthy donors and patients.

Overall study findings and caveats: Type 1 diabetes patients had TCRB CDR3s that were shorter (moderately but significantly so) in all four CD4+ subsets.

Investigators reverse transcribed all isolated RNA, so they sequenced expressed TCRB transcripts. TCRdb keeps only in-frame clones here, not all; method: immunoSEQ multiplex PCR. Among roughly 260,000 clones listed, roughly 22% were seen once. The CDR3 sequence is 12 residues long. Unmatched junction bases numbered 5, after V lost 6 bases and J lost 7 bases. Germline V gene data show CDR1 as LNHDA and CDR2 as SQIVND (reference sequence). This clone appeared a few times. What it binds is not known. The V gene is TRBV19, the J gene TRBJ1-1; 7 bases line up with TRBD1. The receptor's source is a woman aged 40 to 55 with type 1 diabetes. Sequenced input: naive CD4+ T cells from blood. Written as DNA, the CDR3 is TGTGCCAGTAGCCCTAGACAGGGTGAAGCTTTCTTT. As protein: CASSPRQGEAFF. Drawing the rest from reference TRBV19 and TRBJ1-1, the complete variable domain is DGGITQSPKYLFRKEGQNVTLSCEQNLNHDAMYWYRQDPGQGLRLIYYSQIVNDFQKGDIAEGYSVSREKKESFPLTVTSAQKNPTAFYLCASSPRQGEAFFGQGTRLTVV.